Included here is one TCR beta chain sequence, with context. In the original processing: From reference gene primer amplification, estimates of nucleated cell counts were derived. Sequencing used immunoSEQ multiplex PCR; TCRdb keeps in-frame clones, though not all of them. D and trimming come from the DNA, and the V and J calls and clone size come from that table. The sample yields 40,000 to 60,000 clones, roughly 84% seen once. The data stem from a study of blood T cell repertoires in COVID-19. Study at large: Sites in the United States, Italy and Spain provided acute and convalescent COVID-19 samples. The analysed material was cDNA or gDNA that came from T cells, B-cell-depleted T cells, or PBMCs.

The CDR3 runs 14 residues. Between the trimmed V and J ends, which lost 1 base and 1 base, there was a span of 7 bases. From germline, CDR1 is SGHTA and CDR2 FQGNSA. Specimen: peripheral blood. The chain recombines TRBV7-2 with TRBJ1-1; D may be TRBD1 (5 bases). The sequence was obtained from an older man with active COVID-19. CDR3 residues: CASSLGRENTEAFF. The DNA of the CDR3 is TGTGCCAGCAGCTTAGGCAGGGAGAACACTGAAGCTTTCTTT.